The T cell receptor beta chain described here comes from a study of regulatory T cells in long-lasting Graves disease (dated by TCRdb to the early 2020s). With regard to the full study: In the newly diagnosed Graves' disease group, patients had been taking antithyroid drugs for less than 3 months. TCR sequencing covered 13 persistent and around 20 newly diagnosed Graves' disease patients, some 35 samples in total. The study was registered as a clinical trial and conducted in China. This study used TCR sequencing and RNA sequencing of peripheral blood to compare persistent Graves' disease patients against newly diagnosed Graves' disease patients. Broader findings and caveats from the paper: The authors noted that the small sample size was a limitation that may lower accuracy. Preferential use of TRBV28, TRBJ1-2 and TRBJ2-5 was observed in persistent disease, whereas TRBV20-1 and TRBJ2-1 were favored in newly diagnosed disease. A larger number of public clonotypes was shared among persistent patients (fewer than 3,000) than among newly diagnosed patients (around 870). Because the primary lesion, thyroid tissue, could not be accessed, the study looked at peripheral blood alone. Lower TCR Shannon entropy and fewer highly expanded clones were observed in persistent Graves' disease patients than in newly diagnosed patients, which suggested clonal expansion. Only the TCR beta chain was sequenced and analyzed.

The time point tag for this specimen amounts to: newly diagnosed GD, antithyroid drugs for less than 3 months. RNA was extracted from PBMCs in TRIzol for both TCR sequencing and RNA sequencing. The diagnosis of Graves' disease followed American Thyroid Association guidelines. The patients came from an endocrinology department in Xi'an, China. Each patient gave approximately 10 milliliters of peripheral blood, collected in an EDTA anticoagulant tube. Ficoll Paque Plus density gradient separation was used to isolate PBMCs, and no further T cell sorting was performed. RNA quality was checked with an Agilent 2100 Bioanalyzer and agarose gel, and concentration with a NanoDrop 2000. The table lists this clonotype with many counts. The target of this receptor is not known. Base-call qualities are not available, and no considerably larger clone is one nucleotide away. The receptor library was made with multiplex PCR. Sequencing instrument: Illumina HiSeq 4000. CDR3 regions were amplified by Arm-PCR with iRepertoire HTBI primers to construct TCR beta libraries. Gel purification was performed on PCR products prior to sequencing. In the original analysis: Across samples, approximately 68 TRBV and roughly 15 TRBJ segments were identified and used for gene usage analysis of CDR3 amino acid clonotypes. COPE and FqMerger were used to merge the filtered high-quality paired reads into contigs. BLAST was used to align contigs to IMGT TRBV, TRBD and TRBJ reference genes, and CDR3 was defined according to IMGT. Any clonotype with a frequency above 0.1% was counted as a highly expanded clone. Repertoire diversity was measured by Shannon entropy, and V-J evenness by the Gini coefficient. A clonotype was considered public if more than one individual shared it. TCRdb reran the public reads through fastp at Q25 and MiXCR, keeping productive beta chains. CDR3 protein duplicates are merged, each entry listing the most common genes and DNA. These V and J calls rely on TCRdb rather than the paper's analysis. The sample records more than 450,000 distinct CDR3 sequences, about 12% of which are singletons. Together, the top ten hold around 9.3% of the sample.

The germline V gene (reference sequence) specifies GTSNPN as CDR1 and SVGIG as CDR2. The CDR3 runs 12 residues from the cysteine to the phenylalanine. This entry keeps only the CDR3 DNA: 36 bases, framed from base 1. Relative to germline, V is 2 bases shorter and J is 6 bases shorter, with 7 bases between their ends. These data were also filed under a second study, of T cells in Graves' hyperthyroidism and ophthalmopathy. The second study's paper adds: Stable Graves' hyperthyroidism was defined as no progression to ophthalmopathy during 18 months of follow-up. Hyperthyroidism patients were aged 18 to 65 years and newly diagnosed, with disease duration of less than 2 months. Patients with uncontrolled infections, other autoimmune diseases, pregnancy or lactation were excluded. Diagnoses were based on clinical symptoms, serum thyroxine and TRAb, thyroid ultrasound and orbital computed tomography. The first round of RT-PCR for the TCR CDR3 was performed with the HTBI primer set and the Qiagen OneStep RT-PCR kit. Blood samples also contained most of the expanded thyroid clonotypes (frequency above 0.001), which suggests that blood repertoires may reflect thyroid immune responses. In cross-validation, a model built on a 13 V-J signature told ophthalmopathy apart from stable hyperthyroidism with 87.88% sensitivity and about 81% specificity, and in testing the same model reached 80%/75%. During validation, the model predicted progression to ophthalmopathy a median of around 7 months ahead of onset, with approximately 70% sensitivity and 72.22% specificity. TCR V-J signatures able to tell the groups apart were searched for in a discovery cohort of more than 90 patients, of whom about 40 had Graves' ophthalmopathy and around 56 had stable Graves' hyperthyroidism. Prospective prediction of ophthalmopathy was tested in an independent validation cohort consisting of some 19 hyperthyroidism patients and about 17 patients who later progressed to ophthalmopathy. For training and testing, the 100 or so patients in the discovery cohort were randomly divided in a 7:3 ratio. The study also compared thyroid tissue and blood T-cell repertoires from 6 or 7 Graves' hyperthyroidism patients. After sampling, hyperthyroidism patients received methimazole starting at 30 mg daily, and ophthalmopathy patients received high-dose intravenous methylprednisolone. The libraries were constructed in a second round of multiplex PCR and then size-selected and purified. Libraries were sequenced paired-end with 100 bp reads on an Illumina HiSeq2000. SOAPnuke was used to process the raw data, removing reads that contained adapters or uncalled bases, had a mean Phred below 15, or lacked an exact match to the constant primer or identifier. High-quality paired reads were merged with COPE v1.2.5, and unique nucleotide sequences were defined as clonotypes. MiTCR v1.1 was used to align clonotypes to the IMGT TRBV, TRBD and TRBJ reference segments. The analysis was restricted to V-J combinations with a frequency above 0.0001, which together covered 99.2% of the repertoires. A TCS score was defined as the ratio of F50 (clonal expansion) to E x V (chaos), with BLOSUM62-based TCRdist applied between CDR3 peptides within each V-J. Welch's t-statistics and random forest reduced around 520 V-J features to roughly 13, which were used in a naive Bayes classifier (R e1071). Sample size was not statistically predetermined, and blinding of investigators to group allocation was not performed. The paper reports TCR Vbeta CDR3 sequencing of 130 to 150 peripheral blood samples: approximately 41 ophthalmopathy, about 75 hyperthyroidism and 17 progressor patients.

The material sequenced was peripheral blood mononuclear cells (PBMCs), taken at new diagnosis, from a patient treated with antithyroid drugs. The rearranged segments are TRBV30 and TRBJ2-2; the D region possibly corresponds to TRBD1 (5 bases align). The receptor comes from a woman aged 30 to 39 with Graves disease. Donor details come from another sample of the same person, matched by shared clones. Read as DNA, the sequence is TGTGCCTGGAGTCGACAGCCCGGGGAGCTGTTTTTT. Its protein reads: CAWSRQPGELFF.